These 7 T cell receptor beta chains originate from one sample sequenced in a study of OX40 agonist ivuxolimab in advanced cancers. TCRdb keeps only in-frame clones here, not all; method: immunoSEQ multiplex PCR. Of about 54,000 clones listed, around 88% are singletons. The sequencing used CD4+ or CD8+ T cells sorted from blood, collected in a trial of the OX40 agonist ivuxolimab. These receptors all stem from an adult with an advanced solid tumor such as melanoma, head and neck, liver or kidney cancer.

CDR3 protein: CASSARYSGQGDYGYTF. The CDR3 DNA sequence: TGTGCCAGCAGTGCACGCTATTCGGGACAGGGGGACTATGGCTACACCTTC. The chain joins TRBV25-1 to TRBJ1-2, with 11 positions matching TRBD1. The CDR3 runs to 17 residues. V shed 4 bases, J shed 3 bases, and the junction held 10 bases outside the gene matches. Looked up from germline, CDR1 is MGHDK and CDR2 is SYGVNS.

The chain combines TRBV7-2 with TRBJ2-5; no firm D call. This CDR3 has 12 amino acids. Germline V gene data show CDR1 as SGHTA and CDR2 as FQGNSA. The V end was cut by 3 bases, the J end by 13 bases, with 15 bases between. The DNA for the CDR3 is TGTGCCAGCAGCTTGCAATCCGGGCCCCCGTACTTC. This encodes CASSLQSGPPYF.

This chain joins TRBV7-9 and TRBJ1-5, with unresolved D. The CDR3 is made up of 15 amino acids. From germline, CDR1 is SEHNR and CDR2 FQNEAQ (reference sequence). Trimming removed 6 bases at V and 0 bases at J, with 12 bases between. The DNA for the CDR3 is TGTGCCAGCAGTCCCGACGGTTATAGCAATCAGCCCCAGCATTTT. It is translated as CASSPDGYSNQPQHF. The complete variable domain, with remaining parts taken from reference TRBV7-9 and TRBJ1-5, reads DTGVSQNPRHKITKRGQNVTFRCDPISEHNRLYWYRQTLGQGPEFLTYFQNEAQLEKSRLLSDRFSAERPKGSFSTLEIQRTEQGDSAMYLCASSPDGYSNQPQHFGDGTRLSIL.

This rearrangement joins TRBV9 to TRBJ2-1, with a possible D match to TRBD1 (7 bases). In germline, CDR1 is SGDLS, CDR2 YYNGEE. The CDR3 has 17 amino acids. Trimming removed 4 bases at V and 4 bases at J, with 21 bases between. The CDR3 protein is CASSPGARAGGYNEQFF. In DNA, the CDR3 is TGTGCCAGCAGCCCCGGGGCCAGGGCAGGGGGGTACAATGAGCAGTTCTTC.

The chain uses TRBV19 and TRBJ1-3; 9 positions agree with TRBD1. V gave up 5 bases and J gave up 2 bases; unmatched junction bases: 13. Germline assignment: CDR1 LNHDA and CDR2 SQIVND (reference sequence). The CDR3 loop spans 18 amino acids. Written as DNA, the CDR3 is TGTGCCAGTAGTTCCCAACCCGGGACAGGGACCCCTGGAAACACCATATATTTT. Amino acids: CASSSQPGTGTPGNTIYF.

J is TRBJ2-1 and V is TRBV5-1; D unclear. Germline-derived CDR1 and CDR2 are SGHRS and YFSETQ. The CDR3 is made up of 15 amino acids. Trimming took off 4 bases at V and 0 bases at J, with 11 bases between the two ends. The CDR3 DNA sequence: TGCGCCAGCAGCCGAGACGTTAGCTCCTACAATGAGCAGTTCTTC. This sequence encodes CASSRDVSSYNEQFF.

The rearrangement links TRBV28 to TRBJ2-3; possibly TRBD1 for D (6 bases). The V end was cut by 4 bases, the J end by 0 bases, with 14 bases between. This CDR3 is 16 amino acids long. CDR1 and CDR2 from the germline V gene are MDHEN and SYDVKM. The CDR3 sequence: CASSSPGQHSTDTQYF. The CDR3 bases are TGTGCCAGCAGTTCTCCCGGACAGCATAGCACAGATACGCAGTATTTT.